The 20 T cell receptor beta chains in this list originate from one sample, sequenced in a study of OX40 agonist ivuxolimab in advanced cancers. Using immunoSEQ multiplex PCR, the repertoire was profiled, and TCRdb retains in-frame clones only, with some absent. Counted here are 35,000 to 55,000 clones, over 70% occurring once; the ten biggest clones make up more than 9%. The sample here was CD4+ or CD8+ T cells sorted from blood, taken in a trial of the OX40 agonist ivuxolimab. Receptors originate from an adult with an advanced solid tumor such as melanoma, head and neck, liver or kidney cancer.

The chain uses TRBV6-1 and TRBJ1-1; weak D call: TRBD1 (6 bases). The CDR3 runs to 13 residues. Germline CDR1 and CDR2: MNHNS and SASEGT. Deletions cut 5 bases from V and 4 bases from J, with 11 bases between. The CDR3, as DNA: TGTGCCAGCAGTCGGGGGCAGGGCACTGAAGCTTTCTTT. This encodes CASSRGQGTEAFF.

The rearrangement uses TRBV18 and TRBJ2-2; D might be TRBD2 (6 bases). Trimming cost V 1 base and J 4 bases, with 16 bases left between them. CDR1 and CDR2 (germline): KGHSH, LQKENI. The CDR3 has 17 residues. DNA for the CDR3: TGTGCCAGCTCACCACGGATCGGGGGACGGGGCACCGGGGAGCTGTTTTTT. Translated, it gives CASSPRIGGRGTGELFF.

V gene TRBV29-1 combines with J gene TRBJ2-1, with 9 bases lining up with TRBD2. The CDR3 extends over 15 amino acids. V lost 3 bases, J lost 1 base, and 4 bases stayed unmatched. Germline V gene sequence: CDR1 SQVTM, CDR2 ANQGSEA. CDR3 residues: CSVDAGGASYNEQFF. In nucleotides, the CDR3 is TGCAGCGTTGACGCGGGGGGGGCTTCCTACAATGAGCAGTTCTTC.

The rearrangement uses TRBV28 and TRBJ1-2; 8 positions agree with TRBD1. V lost 6 bases, J lost 4 bases, and 7 bases stayed unmatched. This CDR3 has 14 amino acids. Germline CDR1 is MDHEN and CDR2 is SYDVKM. The CDR3 DNA is TGTGCCAGCAGGTCGGGACAGGACATCTATGGCTACACCTTC. Translated: CASRSGQDIYGYTF.

The chain carries TRBV7-2 and TRBJ2-3; D is possibly TRBD1 or TRBD2 (5 bases each). The CDR3 is 15 amino acids. V lost 3 bases to trimming and J lost 1 base, with 11 bases between them. CDR1 and CDR2 (germline): SGHTA, FQGNSA. Here the CDR3 DNA reads TGTGCCAGCAGCTTTGAGGGGTACCGCACAGATACGCAGTATTTT. This translates into CASSFEGYRTDTQYF.

The chain joins TRBV9 to TRBJ2-7; D perhaps matches TRBD1 (6 bases). The CDR3 is 14 residues long. V lost 3 bases and J lost 2, with 12 bases in between. CDR1 is SGDLS, CDR2 YYNGEE, per germline. The CDR3 reads CASSGGQEAYEQYF. For the CDR3, the DNA is TGTGCCAGCAGCGGGGGGCAAGAGGCCTACGAGCAGTACTTC.

In its sample, this clone was seen a few times. The chain is built from TRBV7-9 and TRBJ2-3; 9 nucleotides line up with TRBD1. The germline gives CDR1 SEHNR, CDR2 FQNEAQ (reference sequence). The V gene end was trimmed by 8 bases and the J gene end by 2 bases; junction bases not matched to a gene: 11. The CDR3 runs to 16 residues. The chain's CDR3 is CASGRRDRAFTDTQYF. The CDR3 DNA follows: TGTGCCAGCGGCCGAAGGGACAGGGCGTTCACAGATACGCAGTATTTT.

The gene calls are TRBV6-5 and TRBJ1-1; 7 nucleotides agree with TRBD1. V lost 4 bases and J lost 0; bases outside the gene matches: 8. Germline CDR1 is MNHEY and CDR2 is SVGAGI. The length of the CDR3 is 16 residues. DNA for the CDR3: TGTGCCAGCAGTTTAACCCCGGGACAGCTGAACACTGAAGCTTTCTTT. Its protein product is CASSLTPGQLNTEAFF.

The chain carries TRBV6-5 and TRBJ1-5, with D maybe TRBD1 (5 bases). The germline V and J ends were trimmed by 8 bases and 6 bases, with 17 bases remaining between them. This CDR3 is 14 amino acids long. The V gene's germline CDR1 is MNHEY and CDR2 SVGAGI. This CDR3 is CASARSGRSQPQHF. As DNA, the CDR3 is TGTGCCAGCGCCCGTTCGGGACGCAGTCAGCCCCAGCATTTT.

This rearrangement joins TRBV28 to TRBJ1-1; 9 bases align to TRBD1. Germline loops: CDR1 MDHEN, CDR2 SYDVKM. The CDR3 spans 15 residues. V lost 5 bases and J lost 3; bases outside the gene matches: 7. As DNA, the CDR3 is TGTGCCAGCAGTCAACACACAGGGGGCTACACTGAAGCTTTCTTT. Protein product: CASSQHTGGYTEAFF.

The gene calls are TRBV4-3 and TRBJ2-1, with D unclear. The germline V gene encodes CDR1 LGHNA and CDR2 YSLEER. Trimming removed 1 base from V and 7 bases from J, with 11 bases in between. The length of the CDR3 is 14 residues. CDR3 sequence (DNA): TGCGCCAGCAGCCAAGCATCCGGGCTGAATGAGCAGTTCTTC. Protein product: CASSQASGLNEQFF.

The chain links TRBV25-1 to TRBJ1-4, with D unresolved. Trimming left V 6 bases short and J 6 bases short, with 11 bases between. The CDR3 length is 13 residues. Germline CDR1 reads MGHDK; CDR2 reads SYGVNS. CDR3 protein: CASSQGSYEKLFF. The CDR3 nucleotides are TGTGCCAGCAGCCAAGGGAGTTATGAAAAACTGTTTTTT.

The CDR3 region has the DNA TGTGCCAGCAGTCGGACAGGGGGGGCCTACGAGCAGTACTTC. Translating it yields CASSRTGGAYEQYF. The gene calls are TRBV28 and TRBJ2-7; 10 bases line up with TRBD1. CDR1 MDHEN and CDR2 SYDVKM come from the germline V gene. The CDR3 has 14 amino acids. V dropped 5 bases and J dropped 2; count of bases not matched to a gene: 3.

V is TRBV30 and J is TRBJ1-5; D possibly corresponds to TRBD1 (6 bases). This CDR3 is built from 15 residues. Germline V gene sequence: CDR1 GTSNPN, CDR2 SVGIG (reference sequence). Deletions cut 0 bases from V and 4 bases from J, with 13 bases between. For the CDR3, the DNA is TGTGCCTGGAGTGTAACAGGGAGTATTAATCAGCCCCAGCATTTT. Protein sequence: CAWSVTGSINQPQHF.

The V call is TRBV30, the J call TRBJ1-5; D gene unclear. CDR1 is GTSNPN and CDR2 is SVGIG in the germline V gene (reference sequence). The CDR3 consists of 12 residues. With 0 bases removed from V and 6 bases from J, the gap between germline ends came to 6 bases. The CDR3 spells CAWSVGGQPQHF. CDR3 sequence (DNA): TGTGCCTGGAGTGTCGGTGGTCAGCCCCAGCATTTT.

A few counts support this clone. This same CDR3 is encoded by further DNA sequences in the sample. The chain employs TRBV9 and TRBJ2-3; D is possibly TRBD2 (5 bases). From germline, CDR1 is SGDLS and CDR2 YYNGEE. Deletions cut 3 bases from V and 4 bases from J, with 15 bases between. This CDR3 has 15 amino acids. CDR3 loop: CASSARGGGSDTQYF. The CDR3 DNA reads TGTGCCAGCAGCGCCAGAGGAGGAGGTTCAGATACGCAGTATTTT.

This sequence joins TRBV11-2 and TRBJ2-5; 9 nucleotides align to TRBD1. This CDR3 region has 17 residues. Trimming cost V 0 bases and J 5 bases; bases outside gene matches: 10. Looked up from germline, CDR1 is SGHAT and CDR2 is FQNNGV. The CDR3 DNA reads as TGTGCCAGCAGCTTAGATCGCGGGACAGGGATTGGGGAGACCCAGTACTTC. Amino acids: CASSLDRGTGIGETQYF.

The chain carries TRBV28 and TRBJ2-7; no firm D call. The CDR3 has 14 residues. The V end was cut by 3 bases, the J end by 6 bases, with 15 bases between. Germline V CDR1 and CDR2: MDHEN, SYDVKM. The CDR3 region is CASSFGFILVEQYF. The DNA of the CDR3 is TGTGCCAGCAGTTTCGGCTTTATTTTGGTCGAGCAGTACTTC.

The chain carries TRBV21-1 and TRBJ2-1; TRBD2, the D gene given by the table, was not confirmed from the DNA. TRBV21-1 represents a pseudogene. This CDR3 has 15 amino acids. The CDR3 sequence is CASSQRTSAFNEQFF. CDR3 nucleotides: TGTGCCAGCAGCCAACGGACTAGCGCCTTCAATGAGCAGTTCTTC.

The rearrangement joins TRBV7-9 to TRBJ2-7, with TRBD1 matching 8 bases. Trimming removed 5 bases from V and 3 bases from J; junction bases left unmatched: 12. The CDR3 is 16 residues long. Germline CDR1 and CDR2: SEHNR and FQNEAQ (reference sequence). This chain's CDR3 is CASSNSAGTGLYEQYF. The CDR3 nucleotides are TGTGCCAGCAGCAACTCAGCCGGGACAGGACTCTACGAGCAGTACTTC. The complete variable domain, with remaining parts taken from reference TRBV7-9 and TRBJ2-7, reads DTGVSQNPRHKITKRGQNVTFRCDPISEHNRLYWYRQTLGQGPEFLTYFQNEAQLEKSRLLSDRFSAERPKGSFSTLEIQRTEQGDSAMYLCASSNSAGTGLYEQYFGPGTRLTVT.